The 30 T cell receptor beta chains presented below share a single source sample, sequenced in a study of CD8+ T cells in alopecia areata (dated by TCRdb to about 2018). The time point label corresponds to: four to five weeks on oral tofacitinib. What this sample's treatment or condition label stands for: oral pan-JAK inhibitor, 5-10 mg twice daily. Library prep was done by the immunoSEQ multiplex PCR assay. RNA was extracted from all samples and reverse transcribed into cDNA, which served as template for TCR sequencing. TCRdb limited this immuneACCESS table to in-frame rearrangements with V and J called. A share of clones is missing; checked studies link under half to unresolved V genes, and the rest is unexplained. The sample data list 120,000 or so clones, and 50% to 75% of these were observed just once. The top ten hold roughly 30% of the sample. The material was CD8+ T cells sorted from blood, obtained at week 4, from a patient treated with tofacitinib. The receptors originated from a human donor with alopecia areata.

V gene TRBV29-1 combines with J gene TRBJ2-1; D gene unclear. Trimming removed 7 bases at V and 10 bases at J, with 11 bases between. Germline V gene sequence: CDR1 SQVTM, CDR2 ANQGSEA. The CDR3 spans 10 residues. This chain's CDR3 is CSGDLGEQFF. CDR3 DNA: TGCAGCGGGGATCTGGGGGAGCAGTTCTTC.

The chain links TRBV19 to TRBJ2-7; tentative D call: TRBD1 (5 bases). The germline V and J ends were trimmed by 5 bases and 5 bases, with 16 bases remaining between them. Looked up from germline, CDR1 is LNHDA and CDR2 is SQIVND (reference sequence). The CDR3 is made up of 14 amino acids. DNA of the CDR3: TGTGCCAGTAGTCCGTCGTTTGGACACCACGAGCAGTACTTC. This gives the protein CASSPSFGHHEQYF.

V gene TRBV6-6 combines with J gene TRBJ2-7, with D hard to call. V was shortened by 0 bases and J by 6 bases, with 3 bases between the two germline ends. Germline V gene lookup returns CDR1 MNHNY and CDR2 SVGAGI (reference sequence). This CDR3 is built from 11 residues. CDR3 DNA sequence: TGTGCCAGCAGTTACTCGGTCGAGCAGTACTTC. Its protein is CASSYSVEQYF.

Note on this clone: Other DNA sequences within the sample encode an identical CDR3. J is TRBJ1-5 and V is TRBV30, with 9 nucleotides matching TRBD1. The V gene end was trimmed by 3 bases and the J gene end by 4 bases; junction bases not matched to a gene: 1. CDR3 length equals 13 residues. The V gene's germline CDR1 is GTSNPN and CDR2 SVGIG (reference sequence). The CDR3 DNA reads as TGTGCCTGGAGCGGGACAGGGAATCAGCCCCAGCATTTT. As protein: CAWSGTGNQPQHF.

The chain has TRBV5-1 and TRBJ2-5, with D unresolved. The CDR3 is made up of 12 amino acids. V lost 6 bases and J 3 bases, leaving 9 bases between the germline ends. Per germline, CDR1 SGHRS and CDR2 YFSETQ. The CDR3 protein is CASTSFKETQYF. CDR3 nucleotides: TGCGCCAGCACCTCCTTTAAAGAGACCCAGTACTTC.

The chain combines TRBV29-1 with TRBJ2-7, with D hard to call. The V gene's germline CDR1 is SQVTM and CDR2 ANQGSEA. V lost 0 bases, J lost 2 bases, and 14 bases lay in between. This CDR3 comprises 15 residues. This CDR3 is CSVEESSGVTYEQYF. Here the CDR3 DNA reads TGCAGCGTTGAAGAGTCGTCAGGTGTTACCTACGAGCAGTACTTC.

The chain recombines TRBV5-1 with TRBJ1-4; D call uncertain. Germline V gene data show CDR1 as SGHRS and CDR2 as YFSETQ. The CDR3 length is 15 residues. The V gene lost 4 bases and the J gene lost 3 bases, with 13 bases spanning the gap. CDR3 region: CASSLTTGANEKLFF. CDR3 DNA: TGCGCCAGCAGCCTCACGACTGGGGCTAATGAAAAACTGTTTTTT.

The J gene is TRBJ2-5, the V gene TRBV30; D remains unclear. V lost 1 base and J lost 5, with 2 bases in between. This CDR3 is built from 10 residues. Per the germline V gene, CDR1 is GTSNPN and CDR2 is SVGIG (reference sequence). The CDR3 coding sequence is TGTGCCTGGAGTGATGAGACCCAGTACTTC. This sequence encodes CAWSDETQYF.

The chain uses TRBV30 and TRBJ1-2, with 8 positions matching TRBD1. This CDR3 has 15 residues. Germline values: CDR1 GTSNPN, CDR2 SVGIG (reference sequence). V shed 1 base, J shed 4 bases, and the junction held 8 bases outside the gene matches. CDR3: CAWSALGQEFYGYTF. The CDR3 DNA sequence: TGTGCCTGGAGTGCATTGGGACAGGAGTTCTATGGCTACACCTTC.

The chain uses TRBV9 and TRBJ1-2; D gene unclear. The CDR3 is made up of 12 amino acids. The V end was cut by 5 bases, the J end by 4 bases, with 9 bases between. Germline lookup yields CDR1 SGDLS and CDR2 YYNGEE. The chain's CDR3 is CASRGMSYGYTF. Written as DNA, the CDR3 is TGTGCCAGCAGAGGGATGAGCTATGGCTACACCTTC. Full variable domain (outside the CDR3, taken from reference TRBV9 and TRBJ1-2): DSGVTQTPKHLITATGQRVTLRCSPRSGDLSVYWYQQSLDQGLQFLIQYYNGEERAKGNILERFSAQQFPDLHSELNLSSLELGDSALYFCASRGMSYGYTFGSGTRLTVV.

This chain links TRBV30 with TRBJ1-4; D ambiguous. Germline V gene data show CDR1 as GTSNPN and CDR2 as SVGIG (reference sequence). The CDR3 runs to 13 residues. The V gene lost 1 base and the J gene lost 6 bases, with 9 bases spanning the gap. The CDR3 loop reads CAWSGGNDEKLFF. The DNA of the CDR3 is TGTGCCTGGAGTGGGGGTAACGATGAAAAACTGTTTTTT.

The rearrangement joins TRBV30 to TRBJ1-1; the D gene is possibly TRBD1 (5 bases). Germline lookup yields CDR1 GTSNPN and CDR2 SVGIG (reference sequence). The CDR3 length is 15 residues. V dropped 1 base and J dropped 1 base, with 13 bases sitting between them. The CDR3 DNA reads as TGTGCCTGGAGTGAGGGACTAGGACAGAACACTGAAGCTTTCTTT. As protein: CAWSEGLGQNTEAFF.

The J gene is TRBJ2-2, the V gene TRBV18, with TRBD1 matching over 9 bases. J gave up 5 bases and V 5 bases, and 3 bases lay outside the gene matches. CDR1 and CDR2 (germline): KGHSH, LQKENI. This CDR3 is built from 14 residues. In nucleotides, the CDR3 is TGTGCCAGCTCATGGACAGGGGAGACCGGGGAGCTGTTTTTT. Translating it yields CASSWTGETGELFF.

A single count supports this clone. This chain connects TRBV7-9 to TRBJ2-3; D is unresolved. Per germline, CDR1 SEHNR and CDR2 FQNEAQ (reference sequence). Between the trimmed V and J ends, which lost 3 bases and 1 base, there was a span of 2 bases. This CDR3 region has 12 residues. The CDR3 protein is CASSFGTDTQYF. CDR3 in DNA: TGTGCCAGCAGCTTCGGCACAGATACGCAGTATTTT.

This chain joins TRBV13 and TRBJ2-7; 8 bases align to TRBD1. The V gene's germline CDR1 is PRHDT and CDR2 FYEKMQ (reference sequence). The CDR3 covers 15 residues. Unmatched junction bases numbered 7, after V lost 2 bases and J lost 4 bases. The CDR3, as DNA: TGTGCCAGCAGCTTACAAGGACAGGGTCGGTACGAGCAGTACTTC. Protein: CASSLQGQGRYEQYF.

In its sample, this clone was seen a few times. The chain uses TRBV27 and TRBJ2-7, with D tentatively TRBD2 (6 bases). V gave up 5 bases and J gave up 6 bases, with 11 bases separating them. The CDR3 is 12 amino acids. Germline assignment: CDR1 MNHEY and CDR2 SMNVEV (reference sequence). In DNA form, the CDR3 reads TGTGCCAGCAGTATGTTCGGGAGCGAGCAGTACTTC. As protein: CASSMFGSEQYF.

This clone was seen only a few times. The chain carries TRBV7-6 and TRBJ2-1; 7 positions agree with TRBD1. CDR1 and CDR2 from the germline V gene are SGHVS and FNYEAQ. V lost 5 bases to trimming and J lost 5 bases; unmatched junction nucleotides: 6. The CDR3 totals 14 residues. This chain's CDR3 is CASSVRGRDNEQFF. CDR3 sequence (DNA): TGTGCCAGCAGCGTTAGGGGGCGGGACAATGAGCAGTTCTTC. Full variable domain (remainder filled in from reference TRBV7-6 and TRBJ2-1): GAGVSQSPRYKVTKRGQDVALRCDPISGHVSLYWYRQALGQGPEFLTYFNYEAQQDKSGLPNDRFSAERPEGSISTLTIQRTEQRDSAMYRCASSVRGRDNEQFFGPGTRLTVL.

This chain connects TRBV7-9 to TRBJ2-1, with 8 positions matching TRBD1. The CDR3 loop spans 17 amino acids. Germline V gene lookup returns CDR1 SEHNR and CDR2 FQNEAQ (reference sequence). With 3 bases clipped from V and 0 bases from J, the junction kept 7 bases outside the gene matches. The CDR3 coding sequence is TGTGCCAGCAGCTTCCCTGACAGGGGATTCTCCTACAATGAGCAGTTCTTC. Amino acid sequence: CASSFPDRGFSYNEQFF.

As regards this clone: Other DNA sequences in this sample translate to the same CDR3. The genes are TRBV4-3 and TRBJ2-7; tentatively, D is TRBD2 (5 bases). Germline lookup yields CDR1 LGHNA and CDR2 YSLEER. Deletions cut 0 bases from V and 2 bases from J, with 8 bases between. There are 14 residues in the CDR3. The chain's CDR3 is CASSQDYGAYEQYF. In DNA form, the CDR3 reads TGCGCCAGCAGCCAAGATTACGGGGCCTACGAGCAGTACTTC.

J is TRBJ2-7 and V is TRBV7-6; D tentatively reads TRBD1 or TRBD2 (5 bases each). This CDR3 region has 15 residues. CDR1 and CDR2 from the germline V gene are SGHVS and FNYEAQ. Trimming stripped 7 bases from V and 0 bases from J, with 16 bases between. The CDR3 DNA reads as TGTGCCAGCACTCCCATGTCTGGGGGCTCCTACGAGCAGTACTTC. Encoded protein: CASTPMSGGSYEQYF.

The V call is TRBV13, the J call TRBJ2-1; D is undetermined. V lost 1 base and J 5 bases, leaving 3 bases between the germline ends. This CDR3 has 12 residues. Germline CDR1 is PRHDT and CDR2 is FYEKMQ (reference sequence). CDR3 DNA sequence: TGTGCCAGCAGCTTAGAGGACAATGAGCAGTTCTTC. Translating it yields CASSLEDNEQFF.

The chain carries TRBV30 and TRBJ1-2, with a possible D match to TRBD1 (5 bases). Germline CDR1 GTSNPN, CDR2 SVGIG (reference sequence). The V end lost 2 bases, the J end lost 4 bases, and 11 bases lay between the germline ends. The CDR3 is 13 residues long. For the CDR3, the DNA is TGTGCCTGGAGTTGGCAGGGCGCCTATGGCTACACCTTC. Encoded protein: CAWSWQGAYGYTF.

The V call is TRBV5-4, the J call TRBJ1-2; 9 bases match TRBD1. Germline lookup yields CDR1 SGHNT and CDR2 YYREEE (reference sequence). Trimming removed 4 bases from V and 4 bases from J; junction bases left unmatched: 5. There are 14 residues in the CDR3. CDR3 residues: CASSLTGGGYGYTF. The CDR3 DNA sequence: TGTGCCAGCAGCCTGACAGGGGGTGGCTATGGCTACACCTTC.

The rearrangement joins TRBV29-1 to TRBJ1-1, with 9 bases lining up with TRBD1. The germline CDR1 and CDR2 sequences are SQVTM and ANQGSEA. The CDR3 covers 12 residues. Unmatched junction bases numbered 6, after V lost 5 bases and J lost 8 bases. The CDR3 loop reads CSVLQGAGEAFF. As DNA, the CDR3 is TGCAGCGTTCTACAGGGGGCGGGCGAAGCTTTCTTT.

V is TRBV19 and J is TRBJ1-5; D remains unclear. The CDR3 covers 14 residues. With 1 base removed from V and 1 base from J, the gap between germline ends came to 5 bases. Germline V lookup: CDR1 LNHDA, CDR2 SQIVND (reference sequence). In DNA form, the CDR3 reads TGTGCCAGTAGTATAGGGGTAAGCAATCAGCCCCAGCATTTT. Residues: CASSIGVSNQPQHF.

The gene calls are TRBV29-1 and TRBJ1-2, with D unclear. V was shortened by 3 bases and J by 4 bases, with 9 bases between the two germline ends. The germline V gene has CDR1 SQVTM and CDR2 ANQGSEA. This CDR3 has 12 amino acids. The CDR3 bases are TGCAGCGTTGAGGACGGAGCCTATGGCTACACCTTC. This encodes CSVEDGAYGYTF.

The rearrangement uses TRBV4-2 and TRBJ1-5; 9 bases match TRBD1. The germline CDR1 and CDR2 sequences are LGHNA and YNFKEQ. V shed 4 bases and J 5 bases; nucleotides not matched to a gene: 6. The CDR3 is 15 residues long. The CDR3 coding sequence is TGTGCCAGCAGCCTTCGGGACAGGGAAGATCAGCCCCAGCATTTT. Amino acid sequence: CASSLRDREDQPQHF.

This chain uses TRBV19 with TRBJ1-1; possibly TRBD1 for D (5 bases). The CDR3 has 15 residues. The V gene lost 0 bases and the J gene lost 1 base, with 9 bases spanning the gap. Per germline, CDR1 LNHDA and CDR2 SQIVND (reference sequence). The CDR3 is CASSIDWDENTEAFF. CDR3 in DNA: TGTGCCAGTAGTATAGATTGGGACGAGAACACTGAAGCTTTCTTT.

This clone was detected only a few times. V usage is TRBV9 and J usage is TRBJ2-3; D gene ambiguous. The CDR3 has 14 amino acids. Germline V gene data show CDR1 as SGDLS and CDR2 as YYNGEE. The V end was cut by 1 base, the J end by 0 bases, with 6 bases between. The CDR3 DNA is TGTGCCAGCAGCGTATACCCTAGCACAGATACGCAGTATTTT. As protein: CASSVYPSTDTQYF.

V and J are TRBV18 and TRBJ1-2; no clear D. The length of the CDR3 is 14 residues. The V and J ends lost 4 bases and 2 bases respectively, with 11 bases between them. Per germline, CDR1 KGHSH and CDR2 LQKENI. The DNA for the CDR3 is TGTGCCAGCTCACTCTCGACATCAAACTATGGCTACACCTTC. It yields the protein CASSLSTSNYGYTF.